These T cell receptor beta chains were read from a single sample in a study of T-cell reconstitution after alpha-beta-depleted transplantation in children. TCRdb processed the PCR reads anew with MiXCR; each CDR3 protein has one entry. The sample has around 400,000 distinct CDR3 sequences, around 9.9% seen once. The starting material was PBMCs from the stem cell graft donor, obtained from the stem cell graft. Receptor source: a human donor who donated a stem cell graft to a child with acute myeloid leukemia. CDR3s leave out the opening cysteine and the closing phenylalanine or tryptophan. Fields, in order: V gene, J gene, CDR3 protein.

>TRBV5-6|TRBJ2-5
ASSLPGTGSGTQY
>TRBV12-3/TRBV12-4|TRBJ2-4
ASTPSRGGLQY
>TRBV5-1|TRBJ2-5
ASSSGQGAFQETQY
>TRBV12-3/TRBV12-4|TRBJ2-1
ASSSLWGREGQGEQF
>TRBV5-1|TRBJ1-1
ASSNPTLRGTEAF
>TRBV7-3|TRBJ2-2
ASSLAGVSGELF
>TRBV12-3/TRBV12-4|TRBJ2-2
ASRQTGRNTGELF
>TRBV5-6|TRBJ2-4
ASSWGENIQY
>TRBV5-5|TRBJ2-5
ASSAVPGQGTETQY
>TRBV11-2|TRBJ2-7
ASRVWGGPEQY
>TRBV7-8|TRBJ2-1
ASSLPVGYNEQF
>TRBV7-2|TRBJ1-5
ASSLDWGSRNQPQH
>TRBV7-8|TRBJ2-7
ASSLVLGGLGEQY
>TRBV12-3/TRBV12-4|TRBJ2-5
ASSKLGLAGAETQY
>TRBV29-1|TRBJ2-1
SVEGGR
>TRBV10-3|TRBJ2-1
AISGTSGGSYNEQF
>TRBV6-1|TRBJ2-3
ACSLRGPTDTQY
>TRBV12-3/TRBV12-4|TRBJ2-2
ASSLGGGRTGELF
>TRBV7-9|TRBJ1-1
ASSHGTDTEAF
>TRBV29-1|TRBJ2-5
SVEGSGTYQETQY
>TRBV5-1|TRBJ2-5
ASGMDGGQETQY
>TRBV20-1|TRBJ2-5
SARDRTTAQETQY
>TRBV20-1|TRBJ1-4
SAGTTNEKLF
>TRBV27|TRBJ2-7
ASSEKDLYEQY
>TRBV27|TRBJ2-7
ASSWTGLGGYEQY
>TRBV6-1|TRBJ2-7
ASSFGRQGGYEQY
>TRBV20-1|TRBJ1-6
SARDKGSTAYLSYNSPLH
>TRBV5-1|TRBJ1-3
ASSDRRDRGPGNTIY
>TRBV29-1|TRBJ1-5
SGSTGSNQPQH
>TRBV7-6|TRBJ2-2
ASSPRESTGELF
>TRBV7-9|TRBJ2-5
ASSLGLESGETQY
>TRBV6-1|TRBJ1-6
ASSDDKGRGSSPLH
>TRBV9|TRBJ2-1
ASSVAGNSYNEQF
>TRBV6-5|TRBJ2-3
ASSYSMSASTDTQY
>TRBV5-1|TRBJ2-5
ASSNSWETQY
>TRBV7-2|TRBJ2-3
ASSPIASTDTQY
>TRBV12-3/TRBV12-4|TRBJ2-2
ASGRTTGDTGELF
>TRBV19|TRBJ2-5
ASSPRTGQKTQY